The 18 T cell receptor beta chains given below trace back to one sample, sequenced in a study of radiation and T cells in renal cell carcinoma. Produced via immunoSEQ multiplex PCR; TCRdb's table is partial and in-frame only. This sample yields nearly 20,000 clones, of which less than 70% are seen a single time; around 12% belongs to the top ten. The treatment was: 15 Gy SBRT to primary tumor, nephrectomy 4 weeks later. Sequencing used tumor tissue, obtained from a patient whose treatment included radiotherapy and nephrectomy. All receptors derive from a woman aged 70 to 79 with renal cell carcinoma.

In this sample, this clone turned up a few times. The rearrangement joins TRBV28 to TRBJ1-6; 7 positions agree with TRBD1. CDR3 size: 15 residues. With V trimmed by 6 bases and J by 8 bases, 10 bases remained unmatched. The germline gives CDR1 MDHEN, CDR2 SYDVKM. In DNA form, the CDR3 reads TGTGCCAGCAGCTACAGGACAGGAAGGGATTCACCCCTCCACTTT. Its translation is CASSYRTGRDSPLHF.

This chain connects TRBV28 to TRBJ2-7; no firm D call. V lost 8 bases and J lost 4, with 9 bases in between. The CDR3 runs 11 residues. Germline V gene sequence: CDR1 MDHEN, CDR2 SYDVKM. CDR3 nucleotide sequence: TGTGCCAGCGCCGAGAGATACGAGCAGTACTTC. Translated: CASAERYEQYF. Supplemented by reference TRBV28 and TRBJ2-7, the full variable domain reads DVKVTQSSRYLVKRTGEKVFLECVQDMDHENMFWYRQDPGLGLRLIYFSYDVKMKEKGDIPEGYSVSREKKERFSLILESASTNQTSMYLCASAERYEQYFGPGTRLTVT.

This clone has only a few counts. The chain links TRBV9 to TRBJ1-5; D is possibly TRBD1 (5 bases). The V gene's germline CDR1 is SGDLS and CDR2 YYNGEE. Trimming pared 2 bases from V and 6 bases from J, leaving 9 bases between. The CDR3 runs 13 residues. The CDR3 protein is CASSVGGSQPQHF. The DNA for the CDR3 is TGTGCCAGCAGCGTGGGGGGGAGTCAGCCCCAGCATTTT.

The CDR3 is CASSEYGAAGYTF. DNA of the CDR3: TGTGCCAGCAGTGAATACGGGGCAGCGGGCTACACCTTC. The chain employs TRBV25-1 and TRBJ1-2, with D perhaps TRBD1 (5 bases). The germline V and J ends were trimmed by 0 bases and 8 bases, with 10 bases remaining between them. CDR3 length: 13 amino acids. From germline, CDR1 is MGHDK and CDR2 SYGVNS.

The V gene is TRBV4-2, the J gene TRBJ2-1, with 11 bases fitting TRBD1. The trim removed 4 bases at V and 3 bases at J, leaving 2 bases unmatched. Per germline, CDR1 LGHNA and CDR2 YNFKEQ. This CDR3 region has 15 residues. CDR3 DNA sequence: TGTGCCAGCAGCCCGGGACAGGGGGACTACAATGAGCAGTTCTTC. Protein sequence: CASSPGQGDYNEQFF.

The V gene is TRBV7-2, the J gene TRBJ2-6; D unresolved. The CDR3 consists of 14 residues. With 1 base removed from V and 7 bases from J, the gap between germline ends came to 8 bases. Per germline, CDR1 SGHTA and CDR2 FQGNSA. Here the CDR3 reads CASSLGSSANVLTF. CDR3 in DNA: TGTGCCAGCAGCTTAGGATCCTCAGCCAACGTCCTGACTTTC.

As for this clone: The junction shows a germline mismatch at one end, possibly a read error. V usage is TRBV7-2 and J usage is TRBJ2-4; TRBD1 agrees at 7 bases. Germline-derived CDR1 and CDR2 are SGHTA and FQGNSA. This CDR3 contains 13 residues. In DNA form, the CDR3 reads TGTGCCAGCAGCACCTCCCAGGGGGTCAGGGGGTTCTTC. Encoded protein: CASSTSQGVRGFF.

The V gene is TRBV7-2, the J gene TRBJ2-2; D could derive from TRBD1 or TRBD2 (7 bases each). Germline CDR1 reads SGHTA; CDR2 reads FQGNSA. The CDR3 contains 15 residues. V was cut by 5 bases and J by 5 bases, with 15 bases left in between. CDR3 loop: CASSPGRGRTGELFF. Written as DNA, the CDR3 is TGTGCCAGCAGCCCAGGGAGGGGGCGAACCGGGGAGCTGTTTTTT.

The genes are TRBV28 and TRBJ2-7, with 7 bases aligning to TRBD1. CDR3 size: 15 residues. CDR1 is MDHEN, CDR2 SYDVKM, per germline. V dropped 1 base and J dropped 0; count of bases not matched to a gene: 3. As DNA, the CDR3 is TGTGCCAGCAGTTTATTCGGGACAGCCTCCTACGAGCAGTACTTC. It encodes CASSLFGTASYEQYF.

The chain carries TRBV28 and TRBJ2-2; 8 bases are a match to TRBD1. Trimming removed 3 bases from V and 3 bases from J; junction bases left unmatched: 6. Germline V gene sequence: CDR1 MDHEN, CDR2 SYDVKM. The CDR3 spans 16 residues. CDR3 amino acids: CASSLSGGTDTGELFF. CDR3 bases: TGTGCCAGCAGTTTGTCAGGGGGCACGGACACCGGGGAGCTGTTTTTT.

The chain recombines TRBV7-2 with TRBJ2-5, with D possibly being TRBD2 (6 bases). This CDR3 comprises 17 residues. Trimming cost V 1 base and J 5 bases, with 20 bases left between them. The germline gives CDR1 SGHTA, CDR2 FQGNSA. Here the CDR3 DNA reads TGTGCCAGCAGCTTAGGGCGGGGTATAGCGCGGCGGGAGACCCAGTACTTC. Translation gives CASSLGRGIARRETQYF.

This chain connects TRBV19 to TRBJ1-2, with D possibly being TRBD1 (5 bases). The CDR3 extends over 13 amino acids. CDR1 is LNHDA, CDR2 SQIVND, per germline (reference sequence). Trimming pared 3 bases from V and 7 bases from J, leaving 12 bases between. CDR3 nucleotide sequence: TGTGCCAGTAGTATTCAAGGGGCCGTTGGCTACACCTTC. It encodes CASSIQGAVGYTF.

This chain joins TRBV7-9 and TRBJ1-2; TRBD1 matches at 12 bases. V was pared by 5 bases and J by 9 bases, with 4 bases of the junction left unmatched. Germline CDR1 is SEHNR and CDR2 is FQNEAQ (reference sequence). This CDR3 comprises 13 residues. This chain's CDR3 is CASSTGTGGSYTF. The CDR3 region has the DNA TGTGCCAGCAGCACTGGGACAGGGGGCAGCTACACCTTC.

This clone occurred a few times. The CDR3 coding sequence is TGTGCCAGCAGCGTAGGGACTAGCGGGGCGGGAAATACGCAGTATTTT. Its protein is CASSVGTSGAGNTQYF. The rearrangement joins TRBV9 to TRBJ2-3; TRBD2 matches at 12 bases. Per germline, CDR1 SGDLS and CDR2 YYNGEE. Germline trimming cut 0 bases from V and 7 bases from J; bases unmatched to any gene: 6. This CDR3 is built from 16 residues.

This clone was counted only a few times. The chain uses TRBV4-1 and TRBJ1-1; D uncertain. This CDR3 has 13 amino acids. Per the germline V gene, CDR1 is MGHRA and CDR2 is YSYEKL. Trimming removed 11 bases at V and 0 bases at J, with 13 bases between. The DNA for the CDR3 is TGCGCCTCTTCTACGGTCCTGAACACTGAAGCTTTCTTT. Translated, it gives CASSTVLNTEAFF.

The chain has TRBV6-1 and TRBJ1-5, with unresolved D. This CDR3 contains 14 residues. The germline V gene encodes CDR1 MNHNS and CDR2 SASEGT. V lost 2 bases and J lost 3, with 8 bases in between. The CDR3 DNA reads TGTGCCAGCAGTGAATTCGTGGACAATCAGCCCCAGCATTTT. Protein: CASSEFVDNQPQHF.

By sample share, this clone is medium-sized (0.01 to 0.1%). The chain combines TRBV7-9 with TRBJ1-6; D is possibly TRBD1 (5 bases). Trimming pared 4 bases from V and 9 bases from J, leaving 13 bases between. Germline CDR1 and CDR2: SEHNR and FQNEAQ (reference sequence). The CDR3 is made up of 14 amino acids. CDR3 sequence reads: CASSSPQGFSPLHF. DNA for the CDR3: TGTGCCAGCAGCTCACCCCAGGGTTTTTCACCCCTCCACTTT.

This chain joins TRBV18 and TRBJ1-6, with D possibly matching TRBD1 (5 bases). The germline CDR1 and CDR2 sequences are KGHSH and LQKENI. CDR3 length equals 14 residues. The ends were cut back, 4 bases at V and 7 bases at J, with 11 bases in the middle. CDR3 in DNA: TGTGCCAGCTCACGTGGAGGGGAAAATTCACCCCTCCACTTT. The encoded protein is CASSRGGENSPLHF.